This record concerns one T cell receptor beta chain sequence. It lacks a known antigen. The record has no base qualities; no much larger clone is one base away. This sample is part of a study of PD-1 blockade in mismatch repair-deficient tumors (dated by TCRdb to 2017 to 2019). Concerning the study at large: The trial enrolled about 90 consecutive patients with about a dozen mismatch repair-deficient cancer types between September 2013 and 2016, all previously treated and progressing. Tumor-associated T cell clones in the peripheral blood of patients responding to PD-1 blockade were tracked using deep sequencing of TCR CDR3 regions. Findings and caveats that apply to the study as a whole: Tumor-resident clones, often undetectable in blood before treatment, expanded rapidly after pembrolizumab and then contracted, generally before radiologic responses.

Mismatch repair deficiency was established in every enrolled patient by polymerase chain reaction or immunohistochemistry. TCR sequencing was performed for three patients who responded to pembrolizumab therapy. In the phase II trial, pembrolizumab PD-1 blockade was tested prospectively in advanced mismatch repair-deficient cancers, no matter which tissue of origin the cancers came from. Peripheral blood T cell samples were collected serially, before PD-1 blockade began and at several time points afterward. Blood sampling time points were reported as weeks after the first dose of pembrolizumab. Library prep was done by the immunoSEQ multiplex PCR assay. The immuneACCESS repertoire file appears here via TCRdb, limited to in-frame rearrangements. These files lack a portion of the clones; in checked studies, under half of the deficit traces to unresolved V genes, and the cause of the others is not known. The sample table contains around 50,000 clones; only one count was recorded for around 82% of them. The biggest ten clones account for about 3.5% of the sample.

The CDR3 goes from the cysteine to the phenylalanine over 13 residues. The entry retains the CDR3 DNA only, 39 bases that are in frame from base 1. CDR1 and CDR2 (MNHNS, SASEGT) derive from the germline V gene. Trimming at the junction amounts to 4 bases on V and 3 bases on J, and the germline ends lie 7 bases apart. The TCR was taken from an adult with mismatch repair-deficient cancer. Recombination linked TRBV6-1 to TRBJ1-5; matching of 6 bases hints at TRBD1 as the D gene. The sequencing here drew on peripheral blood, taken 4 weeks after starting pembrolizumab. In nucleotides, the sequence is TGTGCCAGCAGTGGGGACAACAATCAGCCCCAGCATTTT. Translated, it gives CASSGDNNQPQHF.